This TCR beta chain was sequenced for a study of monozygotic twins with inflammatory bowel disease. CDR1 and CDR2 from the germline V gene are SGHTA and FQGNSA. The CDR3 covers 18 residues. Frequency places this clonotype as medium-sized. TCRdb reprocessed the 5' RACE reads, keeping one entry per CDR3 protein, no DNA. The sample holds over 35,000 distinct CDR3 sequences. This clonotype was obtained from a human donor with ulcerative colitis or Crohn's disease, or a healthy co-twin of an affected twin (not recorded which). Sequencing was carried out using blood. This chain uses TRBV7-2 with TRBJ2-3; TCRdb picks TRBD2, but there is no DNA to check that call. The CDR3 is CASSLRVAGGGPGDTQYF.